Below are 30 T cell receptor beta chains sequenced from a single sample in a study of shared clonotypes between healthy human individuals. TCRdb's table, derived via immunoSEQ multiplex PCR, lists solely in-frame clones and lacks some. The sample lists about 2.4 million clones, roughly nine tenths occurring once. Sequencing was performed on naive CD4+ T cells sorted from blood. The subset here: CD45RA+ positively selected. Receptor source: a man younger than 35 in good health.

The V gene is TRBV9, the J gene TRBJ2-3, with 11 bases aligning to TRBD2. CDR3 size: 17 residues. Germline values: CDR1 SGDLS, CDR2 YYNGEE. V trimming: 4 bases; J trimming: 3 bases; junction bases outside the gene matches: 10. CDR3 sequence (DNA): TGTGCCAGCAGCCTCGGAAGGGCTAGCGGGGGGACAGATACGCAGTATTTT. Protein product: CASSLGRASGGTDTQYF.

Comments on this clone: At one end, the junction sequence differs from germline, possibly due to a read error. This chain links TRBV7-7 with TRBJ1-3; D unclear. CDR3 length: 16 residues. Germline CDR1 reads SSHAT; CDR2 reads FNYEAQ (reference sequence). In DNA, the CDR3 is TGTGCTAGCAGCTTAGATTCTACGAGCTCTGGAAACACCATATATTTT. Translated: CASSLDSTSSGNTIYF.

The chain links TRBV5-1 to TRBJ1-4; D not resolved. The CDR3 runs 13 residues. Trimming removed 4 bases from V and 8 bases from J, with 12 bases in between. The V gene's germline CDR1 is SGHRS and CDR2 YFSETQ. CDR3 protein: CASSRAGGEKLFF. The CDR3 DNA reads as TGCGCCAGCAGCCGAGCGGGTGGGGAAAAACTGTTTTTT.

The chain links TRBV30 to TRBJ2-2; no clear D. The CDR3 contains 14 residues. The V gene's germline CDR1 is GTSNPN and CDR2 SVGIG (reference sequence). V lost 0 bases and J lost 3, with 8 bases in between. CDR3 protein: CAWSVGYYTGELFF. In nucleotides, the CDR3 is TGTGCCTGGAGTGTTGGCTATTACACCGGGGAGCTGTTTTTT.

The chain recombines TRBV30 with TRBJ1-3; maybe TRBD1 (5 bases). Germline V gene data show CDR1 as GTSNPN and CDR2 as SVGIG (reference sequence). The CDR3 loop spans 16 amino acids. Trimming stripped 0 bases from V and 2 bases from J, with 14 bases between. This CDR3 reads CAWSVSLWGAGNTIYF. The CDR3 DNA follows: TGTGCCTGGAGTGTATCTTTGTGGGGGGCTGGAAACACCATATATTTT.

The CDR3 is CASSQDGVQGALGLARSNEQYF. In DNA, the CDR3 is TGCGCCAGCAGCCAAGATGGTGTGCAGGGGGCATTGGGGTTGGCCCGGAGTAACGAGCAGTACTTC. This rearrangement joins TRBV4-1 to TRBJ2-5; TRBD1 matches 8 bases. The J call is in doubt because the DNA end fits TRBJ2-7 better. This CDR3 comprises 22 residues. In germline, CDR1 is MGHRA, CDR2 YSYEKL.

For this clone: This CDR3 is also generated by other DNA sequences in the sample. The chain joins TRBV18 to TRBJ1-1; TRBD1 agrees at 9 bases. The CDR3 length is 14 residues. V shed 6 bases, J shed 4 bases, and the junction held 6 bases outside the gene matches. CDR1 is KGHSH, CDR2 LQKENI, per germline. The CDR3: CASSLQGAGTEAFF. CDR3 sequence (DNA): TGTGCCAGCTCGCTACAGGGGGCGGGCACTGAAGCTTTCTTT.

This clone was counted a few times. The rearrangement links TRBV10-3 to TRBJ1-3, with no clear D. V was shortened by 6 bases and J by 0 bases, with 9 bases between the two germline ends. CDR3 length equals 14 residues. CDR1 and CDR2 from the germline V gene are ENHRY and SYGVKD. The CDR3 here is CAIRADFSGNTIYF. DNA of the CDR3: TGTGCCATCAGAGCGGACTTCTCTGGAAACACCATATATTTT.

J is TRBJ1-5 and V is TRBV11-2, with TRBD1 matching over 11 bases. CDR1 and CDR2 (germline): SGHAT, FQNNGV. The CDR3 contains 16 residues. J gave up 7 bases and V 5 bases, and 10 bases lay outside the gene matches. The CDR3, as DNA: TGTGCCAGCAGCATGGGGACAGGGGGGGGCCGGCAGCCCCAGCATTTT. Protein: CASSMGTGGGRQPQHF.

V is TRBV7-2 and J is TRBJ2-7; D is tentatively TRBD1 or TRBD2 (6 bases each). Germline V gene lookup returns CDR1 SGHTA and CDR2 FQGNSA. Trimming pared 1 base from V and 8 bases from J, leaving 18 bases between. The CDR3 runs 15 residues. CDR3 in amino acids: CASSLGLLRGLKQYF. CDR3 nucleotides: TGTGCCAGCAGCTTAGGCCTACTACGGGGGCTTAAGCAGTACTTC. Full variable domain (outside the CDR3, taken from reference TRBV7-2 and TRBJ2-7): GAGVSQSPSNKVTEKGKDVELRCDPISGHTALYWYRQSLGQGLEFLIYFQGNSAPDKSGLPSDRFSAERTGGSVSTLTIQRTQQEDSAVYLCASSLGLLRGLKQYFGPGTRLTVT.

In its sample, this clone was seen once. Other DNA sequences in the same sample also yield this CDR3. The genes are TRBV7-9 and TRBJ1-2; D unresolved. The germline V gene encodes CDR1 SEHNR and CDR2 FQNEAQ (reference sequence). The length of the CDR3 is 12 residues. Trimming took off 3 bases at V and 4 bases at J, with 6 bases between the two ends. CDR3 loop: CASSFRAYGYTF. DNA of the CDR3: TGTGCCAGCAGCTTCCGGGCCTATGGCTACACCTTC. The full variable domain, in which reference TRBV7-9 and TRBJ1-2 provide the parts outside the CDR3, is DTGVSQNPRHKITKRGQNVTFRCDPISEHNRLYWYRQTLGQGPEFLTYFQNEAQLEKSRLLSDRFSAERPKGSFSTLEIQRTEQGDSAMYLCASSFRAYGYTFGSGTRLTVV.

This clone was recorded once. V is TRBV10-3 and J is TRBJ2-4; unclear D gene. Germline loops: CDR1 ENHRY, CDR2 SYGVKD. The CDR3 runs 14 residues. V was clipped by 0 bases and J by 0 bases, with 3 bases between them. The CDR3 sequence is CAISESTAKNIQYF. The CDR3 DNA is TGTGCCATCAGTGAGTCGACAGCCAAAAACATTCAGTACTTC.

V gene TRBV15 combines with J gene TRBJ2-3; D is uncertain. Trimming shortened V by 0 bases and J by 5 bases, and 15 bases separated the two germline ends. The V gene's germline CDR1 is LNHNV and CDR2 YYDKDF (reference sequence). The CDR3 extends over 16 amino acids. Written as DNA, the CDR3 is TGTGCCACCAGCAGAGAGGTAGATGGGTTTGGAGATACGCAGTATTTT. It encodes CATSREVDGFGDTQYF.

This sequence joins TRBV5-1 and TRBJ2-7; D is ambiguous. Per germline, CDR1 SGHRS and CDR2 YFSETQ. The V end lost 4 bases, the J end lost 3 bases, and 8 bases lay between the germline ends. The CDR3 sequence is 12 residues long. CDR3 bases: TGCGCCAGCAGCGCCTGGGGCTACGAGCAGTACTTC. Its translation: CASSAWGYEQYF.

The chain employs TRBV5-4 and TRBJ2-7; D might be TRBD1 (5 bases). The germline gives CDR1 SGHNT, CDR2 YYREEE (reference sequence). The CDR3 spans 14 residues. The V end lost 4 bases, the J end lost 2 bases, and 13 bases lay between the germline ends. The CDR3 loop is CASSPTPTAYEQYF. CDR3 DNA: TGTGCCAGCAGCCCGACCCCGACAGCCTACGAGCAGTACTTC.

The chain combines TRBV29-1 with TRBJ1-1, with a possible D match to TRBD1 (5 bases). The V gene's germline CDR1 is SQVTM and CDR2 ANQGSEA. V dropped 3 bases and J dropped 1 base, with 15 bases sitting between them. The length of the CDR3 is 15 residues. This CDR3 reads CSVDKRQGTNTEAFF. The CDR3 DNA is TGCAGCGTTGATAAGCGTCAGGGTACGAACACTGAAGCTTTCTTT.

The CDR3, as DNA: TGTGCCAGCAGGTTACAGGGGACCACTGAAGCTTTCTTT. The encoded protein is CASRLQGTTEAFF. The rearrangement links TRBV28 to TRBJ1-1; 7 bases agree with TRBD1. J was trimmed by 4 bases and V by 6 bases; bases with no gene match: 5. The CDR3 has 13 residues. Germline V gene data show CDR1 as MDHEN and CDR2 as SYDVKM.

The chain employs TRBV25-1 and TRBJ1-5; D unclear. Trimming cost V 1 base and J 0 bases, with 16 bases left between them. CDR1 is MGHDK, CDR2 SYGVNS, per germline. CDR3 length: 18 residues. Here the CDR3 DNA reads TGTGCCAGCAGTGAATCCTCAAGGATGGTGGATAGCAATCAGCCCCAGCATTTT. Its translation is CASSESSRMVDSNQPQHF.

The V and J genes are TRBV2 and TRBJ2-7, with D perhaps matching TRBD1 or TRBD2 (5 bases each). The CDR3 runs to 13 residues. The V and J ends lost 4 bases and 3 bases respectively, with 10 bases between them. Germline values: CDR1 SNHLY, CDR2 FYNNEI. The CDR3 nucleotides are TGTGCCAGCAGTGTCGAGGGGAACTACGAGCAGTACTTC. Translation gives CASSVEGNYEQYF. Variable domain in full (rest from reference TRBV2 and TRBJ2-7): EPEVTQTPSHQVTQMGQEVILRCVPISNHLYFYWYRQILGQKVEFLVSFYNNEISEKSEIFDDQFSVERPDGSNFTLKIRSTKLEDSAMYFCASSVEGNYEQYFGPGTRLTVT.

This clone showed up just once. The chain recombines TRBV9 with TRBJ1-2; D gene unclear. V was shortened by 0 bases and J by 0 bases, with 15 bases between the two germline ends. Looked up from germline, CDR1 is SGDLS and CDR2 is YYNGEE. The CDR3 spans 17 residues. The CDR3 here is CASSVGALGVSNYGYTF. The CDR3 nucleotides are TGTGCCAGCAGCGTAGGGGCTTTGGGCGTTTCTAACTATGGCTACACCTTC.

The chain couples TRBV6-5 to TRBJ2-7, with TRBD2 matching 11 bases. CDR1 MNHEY and CDR2 SVGAGI come from the germline V gene. Trimming removed 5 bases from V and 4 bases from J; junction bases left unmatched: 7. The CDR3 consists of 15 residues. The CDR3 is CASSPTSGSWYEQYF. DNA for the CDR3: TGTGCCAGCAGTCCTACTAGCGGGAGTTGGTACGAGCAGTACTTC.

This chain links TRBV19 with TRBJ2-5, with a possible D match to TRBD1 (6 bases). The CDR3 is 14 amino acids. The V and J ends lost 6 bases and 4 bases respectively, with 15 bases between them. CDR1 and CDR2 (germline): LNHDA, SQIVND (reference sequence). CDR3 residues: CASSHRVLGETQYF. In nucleotides, the CDR3 is TGTGCCAGTAGCCACAGGGTCCTGGGAGAGACCCAGTACTTC.

The genes are TRBV5-1 and TRBJ1-2, with no clear D. V was shortened by 4 bases and J by 1 base, with 17 bases between the two germline ends. Per the germline V gene, CDR1 is SGHRS and CDR2 is YFSETQ. This CDR3 contains 16 residues. The CDR3 DNA is TGCGCCAGCAGCAAAACTACAACACCCCTTAACTATGGCTACACCTTC. Its translation is CASSKTTTPLNYGYTF.

The chain carries TRBV6-5 and TRBJ2-5; a weak D match, TRBD1 (6 bases). The J call is doubtful: the DNA matches TRBJ2-7 better. The germline gives CDR1 MNHEY, CDR2 SVGAGI. The length of the CDR3 is 15 residues. CDR3 sequence reads: CASRPSLQGSYEQYF. CDR3 nucleotide sequence: TGTGCCAGCAGGCCCTCACTACAGGGCTCCTACGAGCAGTACTTC.

With regard to this clone: Possible read error: a much larger clone is one base away. Other DNA sequences of this sample code for an identical CDR3. The V gene is TRBV5-4, the J gene TRBJ2-5, with D hard to call. The germline CDR1 and CDR2 sequences are SGHNT and YYREEE (reference sequence). V lost 4 bases and J lost 1, with 2 bases in between. The CDR3 loop spans 11 amino acids. The CDR3 loop reads CASSAQETQYF. The DNA of the CDR3 is TGTGCCAGCAGCGCCCAAGAGACCCAGTACTTC.

DNA of the CDR3: TGCGCCAGCAGCTTGGGACGGACTGAAGCTTTCTTT. It is translated as CASSLGRTEAFF. The V call is TRBV5-1, the J call TRBJ1-1; no clear D gene. The CDR3 covers 12 residues. Germline CDR1 reads SGHRS; CDR2 reads YFSETQ. Trimming took 0 bases from V and 5 from J, leaving 5 bases between them.

Concerning this clone: Different DNA sequences within this sample yield the same CDR3. This chain connects TRBV5-1 to TRBJ2-1; 11 bases align to TRBD2. V gave up 4 bases and J gave up 4 bases; unmatched junction bases: 4. Per germline, CDR1 SGHRS and CDR2 YFSETQ. The CDR3 is made up of 15 amino acids. The CDR3 loop reads CASSTGTSGYNEQFF. The CDR3 nucleotides are TGCGCCAGCAGCACCGGGACTAGCGGTTACAATGAGCAGTTCTTC.

The rearrangement uses TRBV5-1 and TRBJ2-1; TRBD1 or TRBD2 may be the D gene (5 bases each). V lost 5 bases to trimming and J lost 7 bases, with 13 bases between them. Looked up from germline, CDR1 is SGHRS and CDR2 is YFSETQ. The CDR3 covers 13 residues. The CDR3 here is CASRDFEGNEQFF. In nucleotides, the CDR3 is TGCGCCAGCAGAGATTTTGAGGGGAATGAGCAGTTCTTC.

The V gene is TRBV5-1, the J gene TRBJ2-5; 8 bases agree with TRBD2. The length of the CDR3 is 13 residues. Germline V gene sequence: CDR1 SGHRS, CDR2 YFSETQ. The V and J ends lost 3 bases and 5 bases, in that order; junction bases with no gene match: 3. The CDR3 region is CASSSSGWETQYF. The CDR3, as DNA: TGCGCCAGCAGCTCTAGCGGGTGGGAGACCCAGTACTTC.

V and J are TRBV12-2 and TRBJ1-2; the table's D gene call, TRBD1, was not cross checked with the DNA. TRBV12-2 is a recognized pseudogene. The CDR3 extends over 16 amino acids. The CDR3 region has the DNA TGTGCAAGTCGCTTTTCGGACAGGATCGGGGACTATGGCTACACCTTC. Residues: CASRFSDRIGDYGYTF.